This TCR beta chain emerged from a study of blood T cells in healthy people across ages (dated by TCRdb to 2014 to 2015). Regarding the study in general: Template switching captured roughly one uniquely barcoded TCR beta cDNA molecule per two T cells in model experiments. Age-related changes in TCR beta repertoire diversity were measured in the study by deep sequencing normalized with unique cDNA molecular identifiers. The donors were divided into four age groups: young (average 16 years), middle-aged (over 35), aged (roughly 60) and long-lived (around 80). Two additional independent replicas of 1 million unique cDNA reads from the same blood draw were analyzed for two donors (one aged 18 to 29 and one aged 80 or older). Points the paper makes about the study in general: The percentage of naive T cells measured by flow cytometry correlated strongly with observed TCR beta diversity. Because donor CMV infection status was unknown, age-related changes in expanded clonotypes were potentially confounded. Estimates of total diversity based on one million sequenced T cells were considered lower bounds and underestimates. Compared with the aged group, the long-lived group had more naive CD4+ T cells, fewer expanded clones and increased TCR diversity, a pattern suggesting age selection. Since profiling was done on bulk unsorted PBMCs, naive and antigen-experienced compartments could not be conclusively compared. Observed TCR beta diversity per million T cells fell roughly linearly with age, and a significant reduction was already apparent by age around 44.

Library preparation used 5' RACE. The run used an Illumina HiSeq 2500. A second PCR of roughly 7 to 11 cycles was performed with a sample-barcoded 5' primer and a J-beta primer mix. A template-switch 5' adaptor carrying 12 random nucleotides introduced a unique molecular identifier onto each TCR beta cDNA molecule. At least 2.5 million CDR3-containing paired-end reads were obtained from each sample. The Mint cDNA synthesis kit, primed by a TRBC-specific oligonucleotide, was used to synthesize first-strand cDNA from all RNA. After uracil-DNA glycosylase treatment, a first 18-cycle PCR used universal primers M1SS and BC2_uni_R on all cDNA. The authors' pipeline ran thus. Normalization of each sample was performed by random selection of 1 million high-quality reads, each carrying a distinct molecular identifier. Instead of being binned into consensus sequences, reads that shared molecular identifiers were thrown out. MiTCR, run with a Q25 quality threshold and the strictest error-elimination algorithm, handled CDR3 identification, clonotype clustering and error correction. Lower-bound total TCR beta diversity was estimated with a nonparametric unseen species model using Euler transformation. TCRdb handled the public reads itself, with Q25 trimming in fastp and clone calling in MiXCR, and kept productive beta chains. Rows matching on CDR3 protein sequence are summarized as one entry with the most common DNA and genes. TCRdb's processing, not the study's, gives the V and J calls here. This sample gives approximately 760,000 distinct CDR3 sequences in total; just under 25% of them show up just once. The top ten constitute 9.4% of the sample.

Systemically healthy Caucasian individuals from Russia, around 39 in total and aged about 6 to 90 years, were included as donors. Around 9.7 milliliters of peripheral blood were collected from each donor into EDTA-treated Vacutainer tubes. PBMCs were isolated by Ficoll-Paque density-gradient centrifugation, with at least 6 million obtained per sample. Total RNA, at least 6 micrograms per sample, was extracted from PBMCs with Trizol reagent. For every donor, an aliquot of PBMCs went through flow cytometry to measure the percentages of naive CD45RAhigh/CD27high T cells. Notes on this clonotype: Its antigen has not been determined. The sample holds no much larger clone one base away, and base qualities are not on file.

Reading from cysteine to phenylalanine, the CDR3 counts 15 amino acids. Of the read, only the CDR3 DNA is kept; its 45 bases are in frame from base 1. Relative to germline, V is missing 6 bases and J is missing 7 bases, with 12 bases of the junction outside any gene match. From a lookup of the germline V gene (reference sequence), CDR1 and CDR2 are DFQATT and SNEGSKA. The data were also submitted as part of a second study, on T cells of mothers and their children. The second paper states: The donors were nine systemically healthy Caucasian individuals, made up of three mothers and their six children. cDNA synthesis consumed the entire amount of extracted RNA, loaded at roughly 1.5 ug RNA in each 15 ul reaction. In the second PCR, the M1S primer added sample barcodes and 2-4 random nucleotides. Over 9 million TCR beta CDR3 reads came from each mother, compared with approximately 2.8 million reads from each child. Thymic selection shapes the output of TCR recombination in a similar way in related and unrelated pairs, and inherited differences have a minor effect. Normalized repertoire overlap was always slightly but never significantly higher in related than unrelated mother-child pairs. No persistent microchimeric T cell clones were detected, at a sensitivity of 90 to 100 clones per million clonotypes. To look for features that set related mother-child pairs apart from unrelated individuals, the researchers ran deep NGS to compare the TCR beta repertoires of mothers and children. The mean age was about 38 +/- 4 years for the mothers and about 12 +/- 4 years for the children. After adapters were ligated using NEBNext reagents, the libraries underwent 100+100 nt paired-end sequencing on an Illumina HiSeq 2000. To avoid cross-contamination, the mother libraries and the child libraries were prepared a month apart and sequenced in separate runs. Between roughly 500,000 and 2,100,000 distinct TCR beta clonotypes were identified per donor. Naive TCR beta clonotypes were estimated from low-frequency clonotypes matched to each donor's FACS-determined naive share, without sorting.

The sequenced material came from blood. The sequence was collected from a boy between 10 and 17 years old in good health. Recombination linked TRBV20-1 to TRBJ1-6; 7 central bases correspond to TRBD1. CDR3 region: CSAQPGGRGNSPLHF. The DNA is as follows: TGCAGTGCCCAACCGGGGGGCAGGGGGAATTCACCCCTCCACTTT.